These 25 T cell receptor beta chains were all obtained from the same sample, sequenced in a study of CD8+CD57+ T cells in acquired aplastic anemia. Patients included in sequencing had previously demonstrated CD8+CD57+ cell expansion by flow cytometry. The TCR beta profiling, which covered VDJ combination and CDR3 sequence, was carried out using genomic DNA as the template. TCRdb passed the reads through MiXCR, listing each CDR3 protein once. The table records roughly 200,000 distinct CDR3 sequences, roughly 60% of them present only once. Sequenced sample: sorted CD4+, CD8+, or CD8+CD57+ T cells (not recorded which) from PBMCs. Receptor source: a human donor with aplastic anemia.

The chain employs TRBV7-9 and TRBJ2-1, with D uncertain. The CDR3 extends over 17 amino acids. CDR1 and CDR2 from the germline V gene are SEHNR and FQNEAQ (reference sequence). The V and J ends lost 3 bases and 6 bases respectively, with 21 bases between them. In DNA, the CDR3 is TGTGCCAGCAGCTTCACGTGGGTGGATCCTTTACCCAATGAGCAGTTCTTC. It is translated as CASSFTWVDPLPNEQFF.

This clonotype was counted a single time. One end of the junction does not line up with germline, which may come from a read error. The chain carries TRBV15 and TRBJ2-3, with D maybe TRBD2 (5 bases). From germline, CDR1 is LNHNV and CDR2 YYDKDF (reference sequence). The CDR3 contains 14 residues. CDR3 nucleotide sequence: TGTGCCACCCACCCGGGGATAAACACAGATACGCAGTGTTTT. Translation: CATHPGINTDTQCF. Full variable domain (outside the CDR3, taken from reference TRBV15 and TRBJ2-3): DAMVIQNPRYQVTQFGKPVTLSCSQTLNHNVMYWYQQKSSQAPKLLFHYYDKDFNNEADTPDNFQSRRPNTSFCFLDIRSPGLGDTAMYLCATHPGINTDTQCFGPGTRLTVL.

This sequence joins TRBV19 and TRBJ2-7, with TRBD1 identical over 8 bases. The CDR3 runs 14 residues. With V trimmed by 7 bases and J by 3 bases, 8 bases remained unmatched. Germline CDR1 reads LNHDA; CDR2 reads SQIVND (reference sequence). The CDR3 DNA follows: TGTGCCAGTACCCCCCGGGACAGGATCTACGAGCAGTACTTC. Translation: CASTPRDRIYEQYF.

The CDR3: CSALIRGVARSSYEQYF. The CDR3 nucleotides read TGCAGTGCTCTAATTAGGGGAGTAGCGCGCTCCTCCTACGAGCAGTACTTC. The chain combines TRBV20-1 with TRBJ2-7; either TRBD1 or TRBD2 may supply D (5 bases each). V was trimmed by 5 bases and J by 0 bases, leaving 23 bases between them. The CDR3 length is 17 residues. The germline gives CDR1 DFQATT, CDR2 SNEGSKA (reference sequence).

The chain uses TRBV7-8 and TRBJ2-7; 7 nucleotides align to TRBD1. V shed 5 bases and J 6 bases; nucleotides not matched to a gene: 7. From germline, CDR1 is SGHVS and CDR2 FQNEAQ. The CDR3 totals 13 residues. CDR3 sequence (DNA): TGTGCCAGCAGCAAAGAGGGGGCGACCGAGCAGTACTTC. It is translated as CASSKEGATEQYF.

This clonotype came up once. The genes are TRBV29-1 and TRBJ2-7; 9 bases align to TRBD2. The germline CDR1 and CDR2 sequences are SQVTM and ANQGSEA. The CDR3 extends over 14 amino acids. V shed 2 bases and J 7 bases; nucleotides not matched to a gene: 9. CDR3 in amino acids: CSVELAGGLGEQYF. For the CDR3, the DNA is TGCAGCGTTGAACTGGCGGGGGGGCTGGGGGAGCAGTACTTC.

The rearrangement links TRBV11-2 to TRBJ2-2; D not certain. The germline V gene encodes CDR1 SGHAT and CDR2 FQNNGV. Trimming stripped 1 base from V and 4 bases from J, with 4 bases between. The CDR3 length is 13 residues. The CDR3 DNA sequence: TGTGCCAGCAGCTTAGTTCTCACCGGGGAGCTGTTTTTT. Translation gives CASSLVLTGELFF.

The V call is TRBV19, the J call TRBJ1-5; maybe TRBD1 (5 bases). The CDR3 loop spans 14 amino acids. V lost 3 bases, J lost 7 bases, and 13 bases lay in between. Germline V gene data show CDR1 as LNHDA and CDR2 as SQIVND (reference sequence). The CDR3 DNA reads TGTGCCAGTAGTATCGGCCCAGGGAAACAGCCCCAGCATTTT. Translation gives CASSIGPGKQPQHF. Variable domain in full (rest from reference TRBV19 and TRBJ1-5): DGGITQSPKYLFRKEGQNVTLSCEQNLNHDAMYWYRQDPGQGLRLIYYSQIVNDFQKGDIAEGYSVSREKKESFPLTVTSAQKNPTAFYLCASSIGPGKQPQHFGDGTRLSIL.

The V call is TRBV20-1, the J call TRBJ1-2; D may be TRBD1 (5 bases). The CDR3 extends over 12 amino acids. Between the trimmed V and J ends, which lost 1 base and 8 bases, there was a span of 11 bases. Germline CDR1 reads DFQATT; CDR2 reads SNEGSKA (reference sequence). The CDR3 spells CSARGGDDGYTF. CDR3 sequence (DNA): TGCAGTGCTAGAGGAGGGGATGACGGCTACACCTTC.

The rearrangement uses TRBV2 and TRBJ2-7; a weak D match, TRBD1 (6 bases). This CDR3 contains 15 residues. With 3 bases removed from V and 3 bases from J, the gap between germline ends came to 15 bases. From germline, CDR1 is SNHLY and CDR2 FYNNEI. In DNA, the CDR3 is TGTGCCAGCAGTGACTTGGACAGTTCAATCTACGAGCAGTACTTC. Translation gives CASSDLDSSIYEQYF.

The rearrangement links TRBV5-8 to TRBJ2-7; D gene uncertain. Germline-derived CDR1 and CDR2 are SGHTS and YDEGEE. This CDR3 is built from 12 residues. Trimming took 0 bases from V and 12 from J, leaving 13 bases between them. The CDR3 loop is CASSLEEQPPYF. DNA for the CDR3: TGTGCCAGCAGCTTGGAGGAACAGCCCCCGTACTTC.

The CDR3 DNA reads as TGCAGTGCAACTACACTAGCGGAGTCCGGAGATACGCAGTATTTT. Protein: CSATTLAESGDTQYF. This chain connects TRBV20-1 to TRBJ2-3; TRBD2 aligns across 8 bases. This CDR3 is built from 15 residues. J was trimmed by 5 bases and V by 6 bases; bases with no gene match: 13. The germline gives CDR1 DFQATT, CDR2 SNEGSKA (reference sequence).

In this sample, this clonotype turned up many times. The gene calls are TRBV12-3 or TRBV12-4 and TRBJ2-1, with D possibly matching TRBD2 (5 bases). The CDR3 consists of 14 residues. V dropped 5 bases and J dropped 4 bases, with 12 bases sitting between them. The CDR3 DNA is TGTGCCAGCAGTCCCCCCGGGGATTACAATGAGCAGTTCTTC. Protein product: CASSPPGDYNEQFF.

The chain employs TRBV2 and TRBJ2-5, with TRBD2 identical over 9 bases. CDR1 is SNHLY, CDR2 FYNNEI, per germline. This CDR3 comprises 16 residues. Germline trimming cut 6 bases from V and 1 base from J; bases unmatched to any gene: 9. The CDR3 DNA sequence: TGTGCCAGCAGCGCCCGCCTAGCGGGAATCCAAGAGACCCAGTACTTC. Amino acids: CASSARLAGIQETQYF.

This chain connects TRBV7-8 to TRBJ2-5; 11 nucleotides agree with TRBD2. CDR1 is SGHVS and CDR2 is FQNEAQ in the germline V gene. The CDR3 loop spans 16 amino acids. After removal of 2 bases from V and 2 bases from J, the junction contained 4 bases not matched to a gene. This CDR3 is CASSLMGLAVQETQYF. Written as DNA, the CDR3 is TGTGCCAGCAGCTTAATGGGACTAGCGGTTCAAGAGACCCAGTACTTC.

In DNA form, the CDR3 reads TGTGCCAGCAGTATTCGGGGACTAGCGCCGTCCGGGGCCAACGTCCTGACTTTC. Protein sequence: CASSIRGLAPSGANVLTF. The chain carries TRBV6-5 and TRBJ2-6, with 10 bases fitting TRBD2. The CDR3 is 18 residues long. The ends lost 5 bases at V and 4 bases at J; junction bases unmatched: 11. CDR1 and CDR2 from the germline V gene are MNHEY and SVGAGI.

This CDR3 reads CRGGAYNEQFF. As DNA, the CDR3 is TGCAGAGGGGGGGCATACAATGAGCAGTTCTTC. This chain uses TRBV20-1 with TRBJ2-1; maybe TRBD2 (7 bases). This CDR3 is 11 amino acids long. The germline V gene has CDR1 DFQATT and CDR2 SNEGSKA (reference sequence).

This clonotype has at least ten counts. The J gene is TRBJ2-7, the V gene TRBV15; D is perhaps TRBD1 (7 bases). Germline lookup yields CDR1 LNHNV and CDR2 YYDKDF (reference sequence). This CDR3 has 15 residues. With 0 bases removed from V and 5 bases from J, the gap between germline ends came to 14 bases. This CDR3 reads CATSRDGGGQHEQYF. CDR3 sequence (DNA): TGTGCCACCAGCAGAGATGGAGGGGGCCAGCACGAGCAGTACTTC.

At least ten counts were recorded for this clonotype. The chain employs TRBV6-1 and TRBJ1-2, with a tentative D call TRBD1 (5 bases). Trimming left V 4 bases short and J 1 base short, with 19 bases between. The CDR3 totals 17 residues. CDR1 and CDR2 (germline): MNHNS, SASEGT. CDR3 in amino acids: CASSVAYPGTDNYGYTF. The DNA of the CDR3 is TGTGCCAGCAGTGTGGCATACCCCGGGACTGATAACTATGGCTACACCTTC.

The DNA for the CDR3 is TGCGCCAGCAGCGCCGTCGGACAGGGGACATGGGGCTACACCTTC. Protein sequence: CASSAVGQGTWGYTF. The genes are TRBV4-1 and TRBJ1-2, with 9 bases fitting TRBD1. CDR3 length equals 15 residues. V shed 5 bases, J shed 8 bases, and the junction held 12 bases outside the gene matches. Germline assignment: CDR1 MGHRA and CDR2 YSYEKL.

J is TRBJ2-2 and V is TRBV27; no clear D. The CDR3 runs 15 residues. CDR1 and CDR2 from the germline V gene are MNHEY and SMNVEV (reference sequence). V lost 2 bases and J 4 bases, leaving 11 bases between the germline ends. CDR3 DNA sequence: TGTGCCAGCAGTTTAAACGCTGAACGCACCGGGGAGCTGTTTTTT. Translating gives CASSLNAERTGELFF.

V usage is TRBV24-1 and J usage is TRBJ2-3, with 11 bases fitting TRBD2. The junction had 10 bases not matched to a gene; V was cut back by 11 bases and J by 1 base. The germline V gene has CDR1 KGHDR and CDR2 SFDVKD. This CDR3 is built from 16 residues. CDR3 in DNA: TGTGCCAGCAGCCATACTAGCGGGGGTGGCACAGATACGCAGTATTTT. It translates to CASSHTSGGGTDTQYF.

The sample holds many counts of this clonotype. The rearrangement uses TRBV25-1 and TRBJ2-6, with TRBD1 matching 8 bases. Germline V lookup: CDR1 MGHDK, CDR2 SYGVNS. The V and J ends lost 2 bases and 0 bases, in that order; junction bases with no gene match: 6. The CDR3 runs 18 residues. The CDR3 nucleotides are TGTGCCAGCAGTGAACTGGGACAGGACTCCTCTGGGGCCAACGTCCTGACTTTC. This gives the protein CASSELGQDSSGANVLTF.

Only one count was recorded for this clonotype. The rearrangement uses TRBV13 and TRBJ1-4; D uncertain. CDR1 PRHDT and CDR2 FYEKMQ come from the germline V gene (reference sequence). Trimming stripped 0 bases from V and 10 bases from J, with 12 bases between. This CDR3 contains 14 residues. The CDR3 protein is CASSLGPRGAKLFF. CDR3 DNA sequence: TGTGCCAGCAGCTTAGGCCCTCGGGGTGCAAAACTGTTTTTT. Looking up the rest from reference TRBV13 and TRBJ1-4 gives the full variable domain: AAGVIQSPRHLIKEKRETATLKCYPIPRHDTVYWYQQGPGQDPQFLISFYEKMQSDKGSIPDRFSAQQFSDYHSELNMSSLELGDSALYFCASSLGPRGAKLFFGSGTQLSVL.

This chain connects TRBV11-2 to TRBJ2-7; 7 positions match TRBD1. Unmatched junction bases numbered 11, after V lost 9 bases and J lost 6 bases. The CDR3 spans 13 residues. CDR1 is SGHAT, CDR2 FQNNGV, per germline. CDR3 in DNA: TGTGCCAGTAGTAACGGGCCAGGGGGCGAGCAGTACTTC. It yields the protein CASSNGPGGEQYF.